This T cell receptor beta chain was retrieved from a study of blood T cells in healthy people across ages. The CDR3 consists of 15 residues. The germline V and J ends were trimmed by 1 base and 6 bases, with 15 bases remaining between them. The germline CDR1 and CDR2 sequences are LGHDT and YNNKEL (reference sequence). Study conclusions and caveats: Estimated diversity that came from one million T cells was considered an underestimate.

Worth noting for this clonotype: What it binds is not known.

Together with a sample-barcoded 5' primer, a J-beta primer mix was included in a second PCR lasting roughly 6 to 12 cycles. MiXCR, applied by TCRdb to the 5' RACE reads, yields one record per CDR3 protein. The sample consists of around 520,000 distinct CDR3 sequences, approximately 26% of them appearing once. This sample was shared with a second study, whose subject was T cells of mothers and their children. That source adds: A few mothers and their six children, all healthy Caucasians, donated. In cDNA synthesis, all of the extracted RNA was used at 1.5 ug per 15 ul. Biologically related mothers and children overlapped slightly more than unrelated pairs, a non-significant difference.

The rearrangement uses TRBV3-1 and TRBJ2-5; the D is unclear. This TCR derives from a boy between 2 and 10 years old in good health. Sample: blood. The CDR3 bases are TGTGCCAGCAGCCAAGTCGGGCCGGGTGGTCAGACCCAGTACTTC. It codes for CASSQVGPGGQTQYF.